This T cell receptor (beta chain) came from a study of OX40 agonist ivuxolimab in advanced cancers. About the study: Patients were dosed with the agonistic anti-OX40 (CD134) antibody ivuxolimab. Subjects had a mean age of about 61 years, with a range of about 23 to 85; roughly 80% were male. A diagnosis of hepatocellular carcinoma, melanoma, renal cell or head and neck cancer was present in dose-escalation patients.

Whole-study results and caveats: At 0.1 to 3.0 mg/kg and by week 6, CD4+ and CD8+ T cells in the blood had expanded clonally.

The method was immunoSEQ multiplex PCR; TCRdb's version includes in-frame clones alone and lacks a portion of them. The sample includes about 46,000 clones, just over 85% of them seen just once. In regard to this clone: Its antigen remains unidentified.

The ends lost 5 bases at V and 5 bases at J; junction bases unmatched: 14. This CDR3 comprises 17 residues. CDR1 is SEHNR and CDR2 is FQNEAQ in the germline V gene (reference sequence). V gene TRBV7-9 combines with J gene TRBJ2-7; TRBD1 matches 11 bases. The receptor was isolated from an adult with an advanced solid tumor such as melanoma, head and neck, liver or kidney cancer. Specimen: CD4+ or CD8+ T cells sorted from blood, collected in a trial of the OX40 agonist ivuxolimab. DNA for the CDR3: TGTGCCAGCAGCCCACGCCTGGGACAGGGGGTGTGGAACGAGCAGTACTTC. It yields the protein CASSPRLGQGVWNEQYF.